A selection of T cell receptor beta chains follows, all from one sample in a study of T cell responses to AZD1222 COVID-19 vaccine. Here immunoSEQ multiplex PCR was the method, and the copy in TCRdb shows in-frame clones only, minus some. Here the sample spans tens of thousands of clones, 88% being singletons. Sample: peripheral blood, taken on day 0 of AZD1222 vaccination. All receptors come from an adult in good health. The CDR3 runs from the conserved cysteine through the conserved F or W. D genes are given only for firm matches. For some rows the clone size is stated as once, few or many, or as a class when expanded; others skip it.

CDR3 DNA: TGCAGCATGGACAGGAACGAGATGGCTTTCTTT
CDR3 protein: CSMDRNEMAFF
D gene: TRBD1
J gene: TRBJ1-1
clone size: NA
V gene: TRBV29-1

CDR3 DNA: TGTGCCAGCAGCCCCGCTCGGGGGAAGGAGACCCAGTACTTC
CDR3 protein: CASSPARGKETQYF
D gene: NA
J gene: TRBJ2-5
clone size: NA
V gene: TRBV7-2

CDR3 DNA: TGCGCCAGCAGCCCCTATGAAAGTAGCGGGGGTAGGGAGACCCAGTACTTC
CDR3 protein: CASSPYESSGGRETQYF
D gene: TRBD2
J gene: TRBJ2-5
clone size: NA
V gene: TRBV5-1

CDR3 DNA: TGTGCCAGCAGAACGGGACAGGGGAATTCACCCCTCCACTTT
CDR3 protein: CASRTGQGNSPLHF
D gene: TRBD1
J gene: TRBJ1-6
clone size: NA
V gene: TRBV3-1/TRBV3-2

CDR3 DNA: TGTGCCAGCAGTTCCGCGGGGGGGGGCGACACAGATACGCAGTATTTT
CDR3 protein: CASSSAGGGDTDTQYF
D gene: TRBD2
J gene: TRBJ2-3
clone size: once
V gene: TRBV27

CDR3 DNA: TGTGCCAGCATGGCAGTCAGGGGGAATGAGCAGTTCTTC
CDR3 protein: CASMAVRGNEQFF
D gene: TRBD1
J gene: TRBJ2-1
clone size: NA
V gene: TRBV7-8

CDR3 DNA: TGTGCCAGCAGCTTGGGACAGGGTAGCTTGAACTATGGCTACACCTTC
CDR3 protein: CASSLGQGSLNYGYTF
D gene: TRBD1
J gene: TRBJ1-2
clone size: NA
V gene: TRBV5-8

CDR3 DNA: TGCGCCAGCAGCCAATTAGGCGGGGGAGCTGGGGCCAACGTCCTGACTTTC
CDR3 protein: CASSQLGGGAGANVLTF
D gene: TRBD2
J gene: TRBJ2-6
clone size: NA
V gene: TRBV4-1

CDR3 DNA: TGTGCCAGTAGTCTTCTCGGGACAGTAGATCCCTACGAGCAGTACTTC
CDR3 protein: CASSLLGTVDPYEQYF
D gene: TRBD1
J gene: TRBJ2-7
clone size: NA
V gene: TRBV19

CDR3 DNA: TGTGCCAGCTCACCGGACGACGGTTACGAGCAGTACTTC
CDR3 protein: CASSPDDGYEQYF
D gene: NA
J gene: TRBJ2-7
clone size: NA
V gene: TRBV18

CDR3 DNA: TGCGCCAGCAGACAAACAGGAGACACCGGGGAGCTGTTTTTT
CDR3 protein: CASRQTGDTGELFF
D gene: NA
J gene: TRBJ2-2
clone size: NA
V gene: TRBV5-1

CDR3 DNA: TGTGCCAGCAAGTCGGACGGGGGTCGGGAAAAACTGTTTTTT
CDR3 protein: CASKSDGGREKLFF
D gene: NA
J gene: TRBJ1-4
clone size: NA
V gene: TRBV5-5

CDR3 DNA: TGTGCCAGCAGTAAGCCGGGACAGGGAGTCTATGGCTACACCTTC
CDR3 protein: CASSKPGQGVYGYTF
D gene: TRBD1
J gene: TRBJ1-2
clone size: NA
V gene: TRBV6-5

CDR3 DNA: TGTGCCAGCAAGCAGGGGAACTATGGCTACACCTTC
CDR3 protein: CASKQGNYGYTF
D gene: NA
J gene: TRBJ1-2
clone size: NA
V gene: TRBV7-9

CDR3 DNA: TGTGCCAGTACCAAGACAGTTAATCAGCCCCAGCATTTT
CDR3 protein: CASTKTVNQPQHF
D gene: NA
J gene: TRBJ1-5
clone size: NA
V gene: TRBV19

CDR3 DNA: TGTGCCAGCAGTGAAAAGTATGCAACTAATGAAAAACTGTTTTTT
CDR3 protein: CASSEKYATNEKLFF
D gene: NA
J gene: TRBJ1-4
clone size: once
V gene: TRBV2

CDR3 DNA: TGTGCCTGGAGCATACAGGGCGGGCAGCCCCAGCATTTT
CDR3 protein: CAWSIQGGQPQHF
D gene: NA
J gene: TRBJ1-5
clone size: NA
V gene: TRBV30

CDR3 DNA: TGCGCCAGCAGCTTGGCCACAACAGGTCCGAACACTGAAGCTTTCTTT
CDR3 protein: CASSLATTGPNTEAFF
D gene: NA
J gene: TRBJ1-1
clone size: NA
V gene: TRBV5-1

CDR3 DNA: TGTGCCAGCAGCTTAAGTAATAGACAGGGCAACACCGGGGAGCTGTTTTTT
CDR3 protein: CASSLSNRQGNTGELFF
D gene: TRBD1
J gene: TRBJ2-2
clone size: few
V gene: TRBV7-2

CDR3 DNA: TGCGCCAGCAAGACGGGGGAGCAAGAGACCCAGTACTTC
CDR3 protein: CASKTGEQETQYF
D gene: NA
J gene: TRBJ2-5
clone size: NA
V gene: TRBV10-1

CDR3 DNA: TGCGCCAGCAGCTTGGGCCCGGGACAGGGATACAATGAGCAGTTCTTC
CDR3 protein: CASSLGPGQGYNEQFF
D gene: TRBD1
J gene: TRBJ2-1
clone size: NA
V gene: TRBV5-1

CDR3 DNA: TGCAGCGTTGCCAGGGACTACGAGCAGTACTTC
CDR3 protein: CSVARDYEQYF
D gene: NA
J gene: TRBJ2-7
clone size: NA
V gene: TRBV29-1

CDR3 DNA: TGTGCCAGCAGCGAGCCCATTCAGCCCCAGCATTTT
CDR3 protein: CASSEPIQPQHF
D gene: NA
J gene: TRBJ1-5
clone size: NA
V gene: TRBV28

CDR3 DNA: TGTGCCAGCAGTTCTACGTGGACAGGGGCAAACTATGGCTACACCTTC
CDR3 protein: CASSSTWTGANYGYTF
D gene: TRBD1
J gene: TRBJ1-2
clone size: few
V gene: TRBV27

CDR3 DNA: TGCGCCAGCAGCTTTAGACTAGCGGGGGCTTTGGATACGCAGTATTTT
CDR3 protein: CASSFRLAGALDTQYF
D gene: TRBD2
J gene: TRBJ2-3
clone size: NA
V gene: TRBV5-1

CDR3 DNA: TGTGCCAGCAGTTTTGCCGCGGGACCCCGCTCCTACAATGAGCAGTTCTTC
CDR3 protein: CASSFAAGPRSYNEQFF
D gene: NA
J gene: TRBJ2-1
clone size: NA
V gene: TRBV27

CDR3 DNA: TGTGCCAGTAGTATCGGGCGGGGAAGTTCCTACGAGCAGTACTTC
CDR3 protein: CASSIGRGSSYEQYF
D gene: NA
J gene: TRBJ2-7
clone size: NA
V gene: TRBV19

CDR3 DNA: TGTGCCAGTAGTATCAAAGGACAGGGGAAGAGGGACACTGAAGCTTTCTTT
CDR3 protein: CASSIKGQGKRDTEAFF
D gene: TRBD1
J gene: TRBJ1-1
clone size: large
V gene: TRBV19

CDR3 DNA: TGTGCCATCCAGGACAGTAATTCACCCCTCCACTTT
CDR3 protein: CAIQDSNSPLHF
D gene: NA
J gene: TRBJ1-6
clone size: NA
V gene: TRBV10-3

CDR3 DNA: TGCGCCAGCAGCCCCACTAGCGGGAGGTTCAATGAGCAGTTCTTC
CDR3 protein: CASSPTSGRFNEQFF
D gene: TRBD2
J gene: TRBJ2-1
clone size: NA
V gene: TRBV4-1

CDR3 DNA: TGTGCCAGCTCACCAGCCACGGGGACAACCCGCTTT
CDR3 protein: CASSPATGTTRF
D gene: NA
J gene: TRBJ1-1
clone size: NA
V gene: TRBV18

CDR3 DNA: TGTGCCACCAGTGACCTACTTGGGGAGCAGTACTTC
CDR3 protein: CATSDLLGEQYF
D gene: NA
J gene: TRBJ2-7
clone size: NA
V gene: TRBV24-1

CDR3 DNA: TGTGCCAGCAGTTATGTACGACTAGCGGGAGGTTACAATGAGCAGTTCTTC
CDR3 protein: CASSYVRLAGGYNEQFF
D gene: TRBD2
J gene: TRBJ2-1
clone size: NA
V gene: TRBV6-2/TRBV6-3

CDR3 DNA: TGCGCCAGCAGCCAAGCGCACAGGGGCTGGCATCAGCCCCAGCATTTT
CDR3 protein: CASSQAHRGWHQPQHF
D gene: TRBD1
J gene: TRBJ1-5
clone size: once
V gene: TRBV4-3

CDR3 DNA: TGTGCCACCAGTGATACCCAGGGTCAAGAGACCCAGTACTTC
CDR3 protein: CATSDTQGQETQYF
D gene: NA
J gene: TRBJ2-5
clone size: NA
V gene: TRBV24-1

CDR3 DNA: TGTGCCAGCAGTAGGACTAGCGGGGGACCCTATTCCTACGAGCAGTACTTC
CDR3 protein: CASSRTSGGPYSYEQYF
D gene: TRBD2
J gene: TRBJ2-7
clone size: NA
V gene: TRBV3-1/TRBV3-2

CDR3 DNA: TGTGCCAGCAGCCTGGAGACTAGCGGGGACAATGAGCAGTTCTTC
CDR3 protein: CASSLETSGDNEQFF
D gene: TRBD2
J gene: TRBJ2-1
clone size: NA
V gene: TRBV7-9

CDR3 DNA: TGCGCCAGCAGCGCGGGCTTGAGTTCGTCCTACGAGCAGTACTTC
CDR3 protein: CASSAGLSSSYEQYF
D gene: NA
J gene: TRBJ2-7
clone size: NA
V gene: TRBV5-1

CDR3 DNA: TGCAGCGTTGATCTGGGACAGGGACCCTACGAGCAGTACTTC
CDR3 protein: CSVDLGQGPYEQYF
D gene: TRBD1
J gene: TRBJ2-7
clone size: NA
V gene: TRBV29-1

CDR3 DNA: TGTGCCAGCAGCTTATTTAGTTCAGGGACAGAAAGGTATTTT
CDR3 protein: CASSLFSSGTERYF
D gene: TRBD1
J gene: TRBJ2-3
clone size: NA
V gene: TRBV11-3

CDR3 DNA: TGTGCCAGCAGTTACTCGGGCGGGGAGGCCGAGCAGTACTTC
CDR3 protein: CASSYSGGEAEQYF
D gene: NA
J gene: TRBJ2-7
clone size: NA
V gene: TRBV6-6

CDR3 DNA: TGTGCCAGCATCTTAACAGGGTCACCCCTCCACTTT
CDR3 protein: CASILTGSPLHF
D gene: NA
J gene: TRBJ1-6
clone size: NA
V gene: TRBV2

CDR3 DNA: TGCGCCAGCAGCTTGAGGGACAGGGAGGCCACTGAAGCTTTCTTT
CDR3 protein: CASSLRDREATEAFF
D gene: TRBD1
J gene: TRBJ1-1
clone size: once
V gene: TRBV5-1

CDR3 DNA: TGTGCCAGCAGCTTGGTGCCGGGCGGGAACACCGGGGAGCTGTTTTTT
CDR3 protein: CASSLVPGGNTGELFF
D gene: NA
J gene: TRBJ2-2
clone size: NA
V gene: TRBV5-5

CDR3 DNA: TGTGCCAGCAGCCCCAGCGGGAGGGTGGACAATGAGCAGTTCTTC
CDR3 protein: CASSPSGRVDNEQFF
D gene: TRBD2
J gene: TRBJ2-1
clone size: NA
V gene: TRBV11-1

CDR3 DNA: TGTGCCAGCAGTTTCTCCACAGGGACTGAAGCTTTCTTT
CDR3 protein: CASSFSTGTEAFF
D gene: NA
J gene: TRBJ1-1
clone size: NA
V gene: TRBV12-3/TRBV12-4

CDR3 DNA: TGTGCCAGCAGCCTGCGCGGGGACAATGAGCAGTTCTTC
CDR3 protein: CASSLRGDNEQFF
D gene: NA
J gene: TRBJ2-1
clone size: NA
V gene: TRBV3-1/TRBV3-2

CDR3 DNA: TGTGCCAGCAGCTTACGCAGGGGGCTGTACGAGCAGTACTTC
CDR3 protein: CASSLRRGLYEQYF
D gene: TRBD1
J gene: TRBJ2-7
clone size: NA
V gene: TRBV7-9

CDR3 DNA: TGTGCCAGCAGCAAAGATGATCGAGGGGGCGAGGGCGAGCAGTACTTC
CDR3 protein: CASSKDDRGGEGEQYF
D gene: NA
J gene: TRBJ2-7
clone size: NA
V gene: TRBV21-1

CDR3 DNA: TGTGCCACCAGTGACCCTGCCGGGACTAGCGGGAGTTTTACCTACAATGAGCAGTTCTTC
CDR3 protein: CATSDPAGTSGSFTYNEQFF
D gene: TRBD2
J gene: TRBJ2-1
clone size: NA
V gene: TRBV24-1

CDR3 DNA: TGCGCCAGCAGCTTGCTTTTAGGGAACACCGGGGAGCTGTTTTTT
CDR3 protein: CASSLLLGNTGELFF
D gene: NA
J gene: TRBJ2-2
clone size: NA
V gene: TRBV5-1

CDR3 DNA: TGTGCCAGCAGTTTACAAGGGGGAAACACTGAAGCTTTCTTT
CDR3 protein: CASSLQGGNTEAFF
D gene: NA
J gene: TRBJ1-1
clone size: NA
V gene: TRBV27

CDR3 DNA: TGTGCCAGCAGCTTAGATTGGAGCCAGACCTACGAGCAGTACTTC
CDR3 protein: CASSLDWSQTYEQYF
D gene: NA
J gene: TRBJ2-7
clone size: few
V gene: TRBV7-2

CDR3 DNA: TGTGCCAGCAGTTACTCGACTTCACCCCTCCACTTT
CDR3 protein: CASSYSTSPLHF
D gene: NA
J gene: TRBJ1-6
clone size: medium-sized
V gene: TRBV6-2/TRBV6-3

CDR3 DNA: TGTGCCTGGAGTGTTAGGAGGGGTGAGCAGTACTTC
CDR3 protein: CAWSVRRGEQYF
D gene: NA
J gene: TRBJ2-7
clone size: NA
V gene: TRBV30

CDR3 DNA: TGTGCCAGCAGCATTACTAGCGGCCCCACAGATACGCAGTATTTT
CDR3 protein: CASSITSGPTDTQYF
D gene: TRBD2
J gene: TRBJ2-3
clone size: NA
V gene: TRBV7-2

CDR3 DNA: TGCGCCAGCAGTGAGCGAGGAAGCTACGAGCAGTACTTC
CDR3 protein: CASSERGSYEQYF
D gene: NA
J gene: TRBJ2-7
clone size: NA
V gene: TRBV10-2

CDR3 DNA: TGTGCCAGCAGCTTAGGGTCTTCTAGCGGGGGCACAGATACGCAGTATTTT
CDR3 protein: CASSLGSSSGGTDTQYF
D gene: TRBD2
J gene: TRBJ2-3
clone size: NA
V gene: TRBV11-2

CDR3 DNA: TGTGCCAGCAGCGCCGGGAGGGGCTCTGAAGCTTTCTTT
CDR3 protein: CASSAGRGSEAFF
D gene: NA
J gene: TRBJ1-1
clone size: NA
V gene: TRBV7-8

CDR3 DNA: TGTGCCAGCACCCGACGTCCGGGCAATGAGCAGTTCTTC
CDR3 protein: CASTRRPGNEQFF
D gene: NA
J gene: TRBJ2-1
clone size: NA
V gene: TRBV5-6